These T cell receptor beta chains were read from a single sample in a study of OX40 agonist ivuxolimab in advanced cancers. Some clones are missing from TCRdb's copy, which holds only in-frame ones; the method was immunoSEQ multiplex PCR. The sample carries approximately 62,000 clones, 90% to 95% recorded once. This material consisted of CD4+ or CD8+ T cells sorted from blood, taken in a trial of the OX40 agonist ivuxolimab. These receptors came from an adult with an advanced solid tumor such as melanoma, head and neck, liver or kidney cancer. Each CDR3 is given with its conserved first and last residue. D genes are given only for firm matches. Some rows have no size entry. The others give once, few or many, or a class for an expanded clone.

V gene,D gene,J gene,clone size,CDR3 protein,CDR3 DNA
TRBV19,.,TRBJ1-3,.,CAFQKCCGLSGNTIYF,TGTGCCTTTCAGAAGTGCTGCGGGTTGTCCGGAAACACCATATATTTT
TRBV29-1,TRBD1,TRBJ1-2,.,CSVDPTGDYGYTF,TGCAGCGTTGATCCTACAGGGGACTATGGCTACACCTTC
TRBV6-7,.,TRBJ1-1,.,CASSYSNAEGLNTEAFF,TGTGCCAGCAGTTACTCGAACGCAGAGGGGTTGAACACTGAAGCTTTCTTT
TRBV4-2,.,TRBJ2-1,.,CASSQEPGGVVFNEQFF,TGTGCCAGCAGCCAAGAACCCGGGGGTGTGGTATTCAATGAGCAGTTCTTC
TRBV27,.,TRBJ2-7,once,CASHPHGAHSYEQYF,TGTGCCAGCCACCCCCATGGGGCCCACTCCTACGAGCAGTACTTC
TRBV7-2,.,TRBJ2-7,.,CASSHIDGTYEQYF,TGTGCCAGCAGCCACATCGACGGAACCTACGAGCAGTACTTC
TRBV6-1,.,TRBJ2-1,.,CASSELGTNEQFF,TGTGCCAGCAGTGAATTAGGAACCAATGAGCAGTTCTTC
TRBV6-1,TRBD1,TRBJ2-5,.,CASSEHLGGDETQYF,TGTGCCAGCAGTGAACATCTAGGGGGCGACGAGACCCAGTACTTC
TRBV9,.,TRBJ1-4,.,CASSVATGYNEKLFF,TGTGCCAGCAGCGTAGCGACGGGATATAATGAAAAACTGTTTTTT
TRBV28,TRBD1,TRBJ1-3,.,CASGSRGLGNTIYF,TGTGCCAGCGGGAGCAGGGGGCTCGGAAACACCATATATTTT
TRBV27,.,TRBJ1-1,once,CASSFGGLTEAFF,TGTGCCAGCAGTTTCGGAGGTCTCACTGAAGCTTTCTTT
TRBV19,.,TRBJ1-2,.,CASMWAGYGYTF,TGTGCCAGTATGTGGGCGGGATATGGCTACACCTTC
TRBV27,TRBD1,TRBJ2-6,.,CASRTTGAYTPSGANVLTF,TGTGCCAGCAGAACAACAGGGGCCTACACCCCCTCTGGGGCCAACGTCCTGACTTTC
TRBV27,.,TRBJ2-7,.,CASSPTSSYEQYF,TGTGCCAGCAGTCCGACTAGTTCCTACGAGCAGTACTTC
TRBV4-1,TRBD2,TRBJ2-7,.,CASSQEGAGGSYEQYF,TGCGCCAGCAGCCAAGAGGGGGCGGGGGGGTCCTACGAGCAGTACTTC
TRBV4-2,TRBD2,TRBJ2-3,.,CASSQDSPGLAGDWYTQYF,TGTGCCAGCAGCCAAGATAGCCCGGGACTAGCGGGAGATTGGTATACGCAGTATTTT
TRBV2,.,TRBJ2-2,.,CASSEVVVLTPRTGELFF,TGTGCCAGCAGTGAAGTTGTGGTGTTGACTCCCAGGACCGGGGAGCTGTTTTTT
TRBV6-1,.,TRBJ2-7,.,CASSELDSSYEQYF,TGTGCCAGCAGTGAGCTCGACAGCTCCTACGAGCAGTACTTC
TRBV5-4,TRBD2,TRBJ2-5,.,CASSPANGGTQETQYF,TGTGCCAGCAGCCCGGCCAACGGGGGGACCCAAGAGACCCAGTACTTC
TRBV19,.,TRBJ1-5,once,CASTIRGGFQPQHF,TGTGCCAGTACCATCCGGGGTGGGTTCCAGCCCCAGCATTTT
TRBV14,.,TRBJ2-7,.,CASSSSYEQYF,TGTGCCAGCAGCTCCAGCTACGAGCAGTACTTC
TRBV4-1,TRBD1,TRBJ1-2,.,CASSQPGDRGSKKGYTF,TGCGCCAGCAGTCAACCAGGGGACAGGGGATCGAAGAAAGGCTACACCTTC
TRBV6-1,TRBD1,TRBJ1-2,.,CASSSGQGDYGYTF,TGTGCCAGCAGTTCTGGACAGGGGGACTATGGCTACACCTTC
TRBV6-5,.,TRBJ1-1,.,CASSYHPMNTEAFF,TGTGCCAGCAGTTACCACCCTATGAACACTGAAGCTTTCTTT
TRBV27,.,TRBJ1-1,.,CASSFRGTGGTEAFF,TGTGCCAGCAGTTTCAGGGGTACGGGAGGTACTGAAGCTTTCTTT
TRBV15,TRBD1,TRBJ1-2,once,CATNLATGGGFDGYTF,TGTGCCACCAACCTGGCGACAGGGGGCGGGTTCGATGGCTACACCTTC
TRBV13,.,TRBJ2-5,.,CASSSTGRRGETQYF,TGTGCCAGCAGCTCGACAGGGAGGAGGGGAGAGACCCAGTACTTC
TRBV21-1,.,TRBJ2-2,.,CASSKAPQGARSGELFF,TGTGCCAGCAGCAAAGCGCCTCAGGGGGCGAGATCCGGGGAGCTGTTTTTT
TRBV9,.,TRBJ1-1,few,CASSPPQGLNTEAFF,TGTGCCAGCAGCCCTCCCCAGGGCTTGAACACTGAAGCTTTCTTT
TRBV15,TRBD1,TRBJ1-2,.,CATSKEQGRVYGYTF,TGTGCCACCAGCAAGGAACAGGGGAGGGTATATGGCTACACCTTC
TRBV6-5,.,TRBJ1-3,.,CASSQTAGNTIYF,TGTGCCAGCAGTCAAACAGCTGGAAACACCATATATTTT
TRBV7-3,.,TRBJ2-1,.,CASSLTGGLYNEQFF,TGTGCCAGCAGCTTAACTGGGGGGCTTTACAATGAGCAGTTCTTC
TRBV21-1,.,TRBJ2-2,.,CASSIKRNRGLTGELFF,TGTGCCAGCAGCATTAAAAGGAACAGGGGGCTCACCGGGGAGCTGTTTTTT
TRBV19,.,TRBJ2-6,.,CASSIASLGEGFLSGANVLTF,TGTGCCAGTAGTATAGCTTCCCTCGGAGAGGGGTTCCTCTCTGGGGCCAACGTCCTGACTTTC
TRBV2,.,TRBJ2-7,.,CASSAPDSSYEQYF,TGTGCCAGCAGTGCTCCGGATAGCTCCTACGAGCAGTACTTC
TRBV7-9,.,TRBJ2-7,.,CASRGAQGYEQYF,TGTGCCAGCAGGGGGGCACAGGGCTACGAGCAGTACTTC
TRBV7-8,.,TRBJ2-1,.,CASSLEGTPGFEQFF,TGTGCCAGCAGCTTAGAGGGGACCCCAGGGTTTGAGCAGTTCTTC
TRBV4-1,.,TRBJ1-1,.,CASSRSPGTMNTEAFF,TGCGCCAGCAGCCGCTCTCCCGGGACAATGAACACTGAAGCTTTCTTT
TRBV27,.,TRBJ2-7,.,CASSPTDTYEQYF,TGTGCCAGCAGTCCGACGGACACCTACGAGCAGTACTTC
TRBV6-1,.,TRBJ1-3,.,CASSSLLYGNTIYF,TGTGCCAGCAGCAGTCTTTTGTATGGAAACACCATATATTTT
TRBV7-3,.,TRBJ2-1,.,CASSRDQSYNEQFF,TGTGCCAGCAGCCGCGACCAGTCCTACAATGAGCAGTTCTTC